This record concerns one TCR beta chain sequence. This clone has just a few counts. Its antigen is still unknown. Base qualities were left out, and no much larger clone turns up one base away. This sample was included in a study of tumour-infiltrating T cells in Burkitt lymphoma (dated by TCRdb to the early 2020s). The study in broad terms: TCR repertoire data were compared against clinical outcome, and productive clonality predicted overall survival and progression-free survival independently of established prognostic factors such as age at diagnosis.

Libraries came from the immunoSEQ multiplex PCR assay. TCRdb re-hosts the immuneACCESS table, in-frame sequences only. Its copies lack some clones; in the studies checked, an unresolved V gene accounts for under half of them, and the cause for the rest is not known. The sample has about 14,000 clones on record, about 33% of them singletons. Jointly, the top ten make up around 6.4% of the sample. Trimming takes 0 bases from V and 3 bases from J, and the germline ends sit 11 bases apart. The CDR3 measures 15 amino acids from cysteine to phenylalanine. The sequence is cut down to CDR3 DNA, 45 bases in frame from base 1. The CDR1 and CDR2 encoded by the germline V gene (reference sequence) are MNHEY and SMNVEV.

This receptor was obtained from a human donor with diffuse large B-cell lymphoma. Sequencing used tumor tissue. The chain is assembled from TRBV27 and TRBJ1-1; confidence is insufficient to name the D gene. The CDR3 loop reads CASSLSPGFYTEAFF. In nucleotides, the sequence is TGTGCCAGCAGTTTATCGCCCGGCTTTTACACTGAAGCTTTCTTT.